This T cell receptor beta chain came from a study of blood T cell repertoires in COVID-19. The CDR3 consists of 13 residues. Looked up from germline, CDR1 is MNHEY and CDR2 is SMNVEV (reference sequence). Deletions cut 6 bases from V and 9 bases from J, with 15 bases between. This clone was seen just once. Data came from immunoSEQ multiplex PCR; TCRdb stores just in-frame clones and leaves some out. This table has 140,000 or so clones, roughly 84% appearing once. V and J are TRBV27 and TRBJ1-5; D is unresolved. This TCR was sampled from a human donor in a cohort sampled during active COVID-19. The sequencing sample was made of peripheral blood. The CDR3 region is CASRQTRVGPQHF. The DNA of the CDR3 is TGTGCCAGCAGGCAGACACGAGTCGGGCCCCAGCATTTT.